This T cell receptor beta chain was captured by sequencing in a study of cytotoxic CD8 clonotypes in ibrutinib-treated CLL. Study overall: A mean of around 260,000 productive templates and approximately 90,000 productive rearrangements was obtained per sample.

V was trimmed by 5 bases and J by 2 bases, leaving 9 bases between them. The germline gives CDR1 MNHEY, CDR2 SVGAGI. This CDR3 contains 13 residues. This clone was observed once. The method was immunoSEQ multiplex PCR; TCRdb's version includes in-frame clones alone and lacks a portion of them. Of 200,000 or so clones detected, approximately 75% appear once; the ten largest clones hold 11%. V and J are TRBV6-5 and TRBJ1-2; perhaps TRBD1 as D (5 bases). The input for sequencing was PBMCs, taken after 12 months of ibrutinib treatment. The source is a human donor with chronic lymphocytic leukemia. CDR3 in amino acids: CASSIRVNYGYTF. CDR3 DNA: TGTGCCAGCAGTATCAGGGTGAACTATGGCTACACCTTC.